This passage covers 12 T cell receptor beta chains from one sample sequenced in a study of blood T cell repertoires in COVID-19. Clones were sequenced by immunoSEQ multiplex PCR, and TCRdb holds only the in-frame ones, with some missing. The table includes about 250,000 clones, 80% to 90% detected once. The sequencing sample was made of peripheral blood. These receptors were obtained from a middle-aged woman who had recovered from COVID-19.

This rearrangement joins TRBV28 to TRBJ2-6; TRBD1 is a possible D gene (5 bases). CDR1 is MDHEN and CDR2 is SYDVKM in the germline V gene. The length of the CDR3 is 15 residues. The germline V and J ends were trimmed by 8 bases and 0 bases, with 11 bases remaining between them. In nucleotides, the CDR3 is TGTGCCAGCGGGGCCTGGCCCTCTGGGGCCAACGTCCTGACTTTC. It translates to CASGAWPSGANVLTF.

The chain couples TRBV5-4 to TRBJ1-5, with a tentative D call TRBD1 (5 bases). V lost 7 bases to trimming and J lost 0 bases, with 17 bases between them. The germline gives CDR1 SGHNT, CDR2 YYREEE (reference sequence). This CDR3 has 16 residues. The CDR3 sequence: CASAPRDPNSNQPQHF. CDR3 in DNA: TGTGCCAGCGCGCCCAGGGATCCAAATAGCAATCAGCCCCAGCATTTT.

The chain uses TRBV5-4 and TRBJ1-4; D is undetermined. Trimming removed 1 base at V and 8 bases at J, with 15 bases between. The CDR3 totals 15 residues. Germline V gene sequence: CDR1 SGHNT, CDR2 YYREEE (reference sequence). For the CDR3, the DNA is TGTGCCAGCAGCTTGTTGTCGGGGTCGGGAGAAAAACTGTTTTTT. Translation gives CASSLLSGSGEKLFF.

The CDR3 loop reads CASSLEPLRGGQFF. Here the CDR3 DNA reads TGTGCCAGCAGCTTAGAACCACTTCGTGGAGGGCAGTTCTTC. The V and J genes are TRBV11-3 and TRBJ2-1, with D maybe TRBD2 (5 bases). V lost 0 bases and J 12 bases, leaving 15 bases between the germline ends. Germline CDR1 is SGHNT and CDR2 is YENEEA. The CDR3 spans 14 residues.

The chain recombines TRBV3-1 (or the pseudogene TRBV3-2) with TRBJ1-4; unclear D gene. CDR1 LGHDT and CDR2 YNNKEL come from the germline V gene (reference sequence). Trimming pared 0 bases from V and 1 base from J, leaving 6 bases between. The CDR3 is made up of 15 amino acids. The CDR3 DNA reads TGTGCCAGCAGCCAAGAAACTGAAACTAATGAAAAACTGTTTTTT. It codes for CASSQETETNEKLFF.

The V call is TRBV2, the J call TRBJ2-1; 12 nucleotides match TRBD1. With V trimmed by 9 bases and J by 2 bases, 2 bases remained unmatched. This CDR3 has 14 residues. Per germline, CDR1 SNHLY and CDR2 FYNNEI. The CDR3 bases are TGTGCCAGTAGGGACAGGGGGCCCTACAATGAGCAGTTCTTC. It yields the protein CASRDRGPYNEQFF.

This rearrangement joins TRBV5-1 to TRBJ2-7; unclear D gene. V lost 4 bases to trimming and J lost 2 bases, with 4 bases between them. The CDR3 runs 11 residues. Germline CDR1 reads SGHRS; CDR2 reads YFSETQ. CDR3 residues: CASSRAYEQYV. The CDR3, as DNA: TGCGCCAGCAGCCGGGCCTACGAGCAGTACGTC.

V gene TRBV4-3 combines with J gene TRBJ2-1; 9 bases are shared with TRBD2. V dropped 0 bases and J dropped 8; count of bases not matched to a gene: 8. CDR3 size: 16 residues. The V gene's germline CDR1 is LGHNA and CDR2 YSLEER. CDR3 protein: CASSQDPGTSLHEQFF. In nucleotides, the CDR3 is TGCGCCAGCAGCCAAGATCCCGGGACTAGCCTCCATGAGCAGTTCTTC.

J is TRBJ1-2 and V is TRBV30; 10 bases are a match to TRBD1. This CDR3 is built from 13 residues. Trimming removed 0 bases from V and 8 bases from J; junction bases left unmatched: 3. CDR1 is GTSNPN, CDR2 SVGIG, per germline (reference sequence). This CDR3 reads CAWSVGQGGGYTF. Here the CDR3 DNA reads TGTGCCTGGAGTGTTGGACAGGGGGGCGGCTACACCTTC.

This clone has only a few counts. The rearrangement uses TRBV7-2 and TRBJ2-3; D not certain. Germline-derived CDR1 and CDR2 are SGHTA and FQGNSA. The V gene lost 4 bases and the J gene lost 2 bases, with 10 bases spanning the gap. The CDR3 runs to 14 residues. The CDR3: CASSSPPHTDTQYF. CDR3 bases: TGTGCCAGCAGCTCACCTCCACACACAGATACGCAGTATTTT.

The V gene is TRBV5-4, the J gene TRBJ2-2, with 7 bases identical to TRBD1. The germline CDR1 and CDR2 sequences are SGHNT and YYREEE (reference sequence). This CDR3 contains 13 residues. V shed 1 base and J 13 bases; nucleotides not matched to a gene: 7. The CDR3 nucleotides read TGTGCCAGCAGCTTGTCCGGGACAGCCCCGCTGTTTTTT. It is translated as CASSLSGTAPLFF.

V and J are TRBV12-3 or TRBV12-4 and TRBJ1-2; 9 bases map to TRBD1. V lost 10 bases to trimming and J lost 2 bases; unmatched junction nucleotides: 2. This CDR3 contains 12 residues. The DNA of the CDR3 is TGTGCCACCGGGACAGGGAACTATGGCTACACCTTC. It encodes CATGTGNYGYTF.